This T cell receptor (beta chain) was found in a study of blood T cell repertoires in COVID-19. Study-wide background: The United States, Italy and Spain provided the acute and convalescent COVID-19 samples. In each case, the material was cDNA or gDNA derived from T cells, B-cell-depleted T cells, or PBMCs.

Per the original methods: Reference gene primer amplification gave estimated nucleated cell counts. Profiled with immunoSEQ multiplex PCR; TCRdb holds only in-frame clones, not every one. The V and J calls and the clone size are those of that table, but D and trimming were determined from the DNA. The top ten hold more than 5.5% of the sample, which has 200,000 to 250,000 clones, more than 80% seen once. Germline CDR1 is GTSNPN and CDR2 is SVGIG (reference sequence). This CDR3 contains 16 residues. V was pared by 2 bases and J by 0 bases, with 7 bases of the junction left unmatched. The sequence was collected from a human donor in a cohort sampled during active COVID-19. This chain connects TRBV30 to TRBJ2-3; 8 positions match TRBD1. Sequences were obtained from peripheral blood. The CDR3 coding sequence is TGTGCCTGGAGTCTCCCGGGACAGGCTAGCACAGATACGCAGTATTTT. Its translation: CAWSLPGQASTDTQYF.